Sequencing of this T cell receptor beta chain was carried out in a study of blood T cells in healthy people across ages. Notes on the study in general: TCR beta diversity, measured per million T cells, fell in a roughly linear way with age.

Concerning this clonotype itself: Its antigen is currently unknown.

With a J-beta primer mix and a sample-barcoded 5' primer, a second PCR ran about 6 to 11 cycles. The template-switch adaptor was a 5' adaptor with 12 random nucleotides. It tagged each cDNA molecule. In TCRdb, the 5' RACE reads were re-called with MiXCR into one record per CDR3 protein. The sample holds almost 550,000 distinct CDR3 sequences, 20% to 30% seen once. Losses at the gene ends were 8 bases for V and 11 bases for J; bases not matched to a gene: 14. The CDR3 sequence is 14 residues long. Per the germline V gene, CDR1 is MNHNY and CDR2 is SVGAGI (reference sequence). Every sample gave at least 5 micrograms of total RNA when it was extracted. The same sample was also used in a study of T cells of mothers and their children. This second study says: Extraction yielded RNA that went, in full, into cDNA synthesis at approximately 1.5 ug per 15 ul.

This sequence was found in a boy aged 10-17 years in good health. The V and J genes are TRBV6-6 and TRBJ2-4, with 8 bases that match TRBD1. Sequences were obtained from blood. The CDR3 region is CASCPTDRDTLQYF. CDR3 coding DNA: TGTGCCAGCTGCCCGACGGACAGGGATACCCTTCAGTACTTC.